These 15 T cell receptor beta chains were all obtained from the same sample, sequenced in a study of cytotoxic CD8 clonotypes in ibrutinib-treated CLL. Measured with immunoSEQ multiplex PCR; TCRdb has only the in-frame clones, and not every one. The repertoire holds some 150,000 clones, around 84% seen once, with about 7.4% in the top ten. This specimen consisted of PBMCs, obtained after 36 months of ibrutinib treatment. These receptors originate from a human donor with chronic lymphocytic leukemia.

V is TRBV5-1 and J is TRBJ2-7, with D tentatively TRBD1 (6 bases). Looked up from germline, CDR1 is SGHRS and CDR2 is YFSETQ. CDR3 size: 12 residues. V was cut by 5 bases and J by 3 bases, with 9 bases left in between. Here the CDR3 DNA reads TGCGCCAGCAGTTCAGGGGTCTACGAGCAGTACTTC. This translates into CASSSGVYEQYF.

Remarks on this clone: This may be a read error: a much more frequent sequence differs by one nucleotide. V gene TRBV11-3 combines with J gene TRBJ1-1; 7 positions agree with TRBD1. The CDR3 is 12 amino acids. The junction had 2 bases not matched to a gene; V was cut back by 5 bases and J by 5 bases. Per germline, CDR1 SGHNT and CDR2 YENEEA. CDR3 residues: CASSQGGTEAFF. The CDR3 bases are TGTGCCAGCAGCCAGGGGGGTACTGAAGCTTTCTTT.

V usage is TRBV11-3 and J usage is TRBJ2-7, with 13 bases that match TRBD2. The CDR3 has 17 amino acids. V trimming: 0 bases; J trimming: 3 bases; junction bases outside the gene matches: 5. The V gene's germline CDR1 is SGHNT and CDR2 YENEEA. The CDR3, as DNA: TGTGCCAGCAGCTTAGAACCGGGACTAGCGGGAAGCTACGAGCAGTACTTC. It specifies CASSLEPGLAGSYEQYF. Variable domain in full (rest from reference TRBV11-3 and TRBJ2-7): EAGVVQSPRYKIIEKKQPVAFWCNPISGHNTLYWYLQNLGQGPELLIRYENEEAVDDSQLPKDRFSAERLKGVDSTLKIQPAELGDSAVYLCASSLEPGLAGSYEQYFGPGTRLTVT.

This rearrangement joins TRBV15 to TRBJ2-7, with D unclear. Trimming took off 0 bases at V and 3 bases at J, with 6 bases between the two ends. The CDR3 length is 13 residues. Germline-derived CDR1 and CDR2 are LNHNV and YYDKDF (reference sequence). CDR3 amino acids: CATSRDKFYEQYF. The CDR3 DNA follows: TGTGCCACCAGCAGAGATAAATTCTACGAGCAGTACTTC.

This chain links TRBV2 with TRBJ2-7; D gene uncertain. Trimming took 6 bases from V and 9 from J, leaving 15 bases between them. In germline, CDR1 is SNHLY, CDR2 FYNNEI. The CDR3 is 12 amino acids. The CDR3 DNA sequence: TGTGCCAGCAGGGATAATGGAGAGGTGCAGTACTTC. Translating it yields CASRDNGEVQYF.

Regarding this clone: Compared with germline, one end of the junction differs, possibly owing to a read error. The chain carries TRBV6-4 and TRBJ1-2; no reliable D call. CDR1 MRHNA and CDR2 SNTAGT come from the germline V gene. The CDR3 totals 12 residues. The CDR3 DNA reads TGTGCCAGCAGTGACTCTAACACTGGGAAGGTCTTC. Translating it yields CASSDSNTGKVF.

The chain carries TRBV7-2 and TRBJ2-3; 9 nucleotides align to TRBD1. This CDR3 is 13 amino acids long. V lost 6 bases to trimming and J lost 3 bases; unmatched junction nucleotides: 1. CDR1 and CDR2 (germline): SGHTA, FQGNSA. The CDR3 here is CASRGTGTDTQYF. In DNA form, the CDR3 reads TGTGCCAGCAGGGGGACAGGGACAGATACGCAGTATTTT.

This sequence joins TRBV5-1 and TRBJ2-2; TRBD2 agrees at 13 bases. J was trimmed by 0 bases and V by 0 bases; bases with no gene match: 8. This CDR3 region has 20 residues. Germline CDR1 SGHRS, CDR2 YFSETQ. The CDR3 nucleotides are TGCGCCAGCAGCTTGGCCGAAGGGACTAGCGGGACTTCGAACACCGGGGAGCTGTTTTTT. Translation gives CASSLAEGTSGTSNTGELFF. Together with reference TRBV5-1 and TRBJ2-2, the CDR3 gives the full variable domain: KAGVTQTPRYLIKTRGQQVTLSCSPISGHRSVSWYQQTPGQGLQFLFEYFSETQRNKGNFPGRFSGRQFSNSRSEMNVSTLELGDSALYLCASSLAEGTSGTSNTGELFFGEGSRLTVL.

This chain joins TRBV28 and TRBJ2-5, with 7 positions matching TRBD2. After removal of 8 bases from V and 0 bases from J, the junction contained 6 bases not matched to a gene. The CDR3 spans 14 residues. Looked up from germline, CDR1 is MDHEN and CDR2 is SYDVKM. CDR3 nucleotides: TGTGCCAGCGCGGGGGATTGGGACCAAGAGACCCAGTACTTC. Translation: CASAGDWDQETQYF.

V and J are TRBV7-2 and TRBJ1-1, with 10 bases lining up with TRBD1. Germline values: CDR1 SGHTA, CDR2 FQGNSA. CDR3 length equals 13 residues. The junction had 2 bases not matched to a gene; V was cut back by 4 bases and J by 6 bases. The CDR3 DNA reads TGTGCCAGCAGCTGGACAGGGGGTTCTGAAGCTTTCTTT. It translates to CASSWTGGSEAFF.

This rearrangement joins TRBV6-1 to TRBJ2-7; the D gene is possibly TRBD1 (6 bases). The ends were cut back, 4 bases at V and 4 bases at J, with 11 bases in the middle. Germline loops: CDR1 MNHNS, CDR2 SASEGT. This CDR3 has 13 residues. The CDR3, as DNA: TGTGCCAGCAGTGTTAAGGACAGATACGAGCAGTACTTC. Amino acids: CASSVKDRYEQYF.

The chain joins TRBV10-3 to TRBJ2-1, with D possibly being TRBD2 (6 bases). The CDR3 covers 15 residues. Trimming cost V 7 bases and J 10 bases, with 23 bases left between them. The V gene's germline CDR1 is ENHRY and CDR2 SYGVKD. The DNA for the CDR3 is TGTGCCATCAAGGCCGGGACTGGCGCCCGGGAGGAGCAGTTCTTC. The encoded protein is CAIKAGTGAREEQFF.

The rearrangement links TRBV12-5 to TRBJ2-7; TRBD2 might be the D (7 bases). V was clipped by 0 bases and J by 6 bases, with 18 bases between them. Looked up from germline, CDR1 is LGHNT and CDR2 is FRNRAP. CDR3 length: 16 amino acids. CDR3 sequence (DNA): TGTGCTAGTGGTTTGGTAATGGTACAGGGAGGGAGCGAGCAGTACTTC. Amino acids: CASGLVMVQGGSEQYF.

The chain carries TRBV4-2 and TRBJ1-1; 10 positions agree with TRBD1. This CDR3 is built from 15 residues. The ends lost 5 bases at V and 7 bases at J; junction bases unmatched: 10. Germline lookup yields CDR1 LGHNA and CDR2 YNFKEQ. Here the CDR3 reads CASSTRDRGDREAFF. The CDR3 DNA sequence: TGTGCCAGCAGCACTCGGGACAGGGGCGACCGTGAAGCTTTCTTT.

The chain carries TRBV25-1 and TRBJ2-1; TRBD1 is a possible D gene (5 bases). The V and J ends lost 4 bases and 0 bases respectively, with 10 bases between them. CDR1 and CDR2 from the germline V gene are MGHDK and SYGVNS. The length of the CDR3 is 15 residues. As DNA, the CDR3 is TGTGCCAGCAGTGGATTTAGGGGCTCCTACAATGAGCAGTTCTTC. Translation gives CASSGFRGSYNEQFF.